This TCR beta chain derives from a study of T cell responses to AZD1222 COVID-19 vaccine. Whole-study findings and limits: White British people made up most donors, females outnumbered males, and clonal diversity was possibly underestimated. Targeting of unmutated variant regions was reportedly seen in nearly half of spike-specific TCRs. Seropositive at baseline were only a handful of AZD1222 recipients. Spike-wide vaccine-associated CD4 TCRs dominated at 160-218 and 743-854.

This CDR3 is built from 16 residues. CDR1 MNHEY and CDR2 SVGAGI come from the germline V gene. With 0 bases clipped from V and 1 base from J, the junction kept 2 bases outside the gene matches. Profiled with immunoSEQ multiplex PCR; TCRdb holds only in-frame clones, not every one. The repertoire holds around 130,000 clones, with about 94% as singletons. About this clone: Its antigen is unidentified.

The V call is TRBV6-5, the J call TRBJ2-1; TRBD2 matches 8 bases. The sequences come from peripheral blood, collected on day 0 of AZD1222 vaccination. The receptor comes from an adult in good health. The DNA of the CDR3 is TGTGCCAGCAGTTACTCCGCGGGAGGTTCCTACAATGAGCAGTTCTTC. Amino acid sequence: CASSYSAGGSYNEQFF.